This section outlines one T cell receptor (beta chain) sequence together with its context. How the authors handled the data: From reference gene primer amplification, estimates of nucleated cell counts were derived. Generated by immunoSEQ multiplex PCR, the TCRdb table keeps only in-frame clones and is missing some. V, J and clone size reflect that table, while D and trimming were determined from the DNA. The sample gives about 260,000 clones, about 87% of which show up once; approximately 4% is in the top ten. The source of the sample is a study of blood T cell repertoires in COVID-19. Study in general: From T cells, B-cell-depleted T cells, or PBMCs came the material, which was cDNA or gDNA.

Between the trimmed V and J ends, which lost 6 bases and 3 bases, there was a span of 15 bases. This CDR3 has 14 amino acids. Germline lookup yields CDR1 MNHEY and CDR2 SVGAGI. Sequencing was carried out using peripheral blood. The chain is built from TRBV6-5 and TRBJ2-7, with D perhaps TRBD1 (5 bases). The sequence was collected from a man aged 55 to 70 who had recovered from COVID-19. The CDR3 sequence: CASSGVAGRYEQYF. The CDR3 DNA sequence: TGTGCCAGCAGCGGCGTTGCAGGGCGCTACGAGCAGTACTTC.